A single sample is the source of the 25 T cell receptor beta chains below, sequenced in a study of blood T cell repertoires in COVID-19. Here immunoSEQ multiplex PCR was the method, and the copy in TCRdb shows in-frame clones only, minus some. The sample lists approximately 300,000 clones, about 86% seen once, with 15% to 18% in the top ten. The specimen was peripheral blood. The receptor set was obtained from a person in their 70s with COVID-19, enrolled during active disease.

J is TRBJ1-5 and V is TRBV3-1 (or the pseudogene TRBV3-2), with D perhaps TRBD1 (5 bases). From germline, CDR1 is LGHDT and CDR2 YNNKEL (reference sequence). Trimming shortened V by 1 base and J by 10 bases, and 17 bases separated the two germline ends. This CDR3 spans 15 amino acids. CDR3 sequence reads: CASSQGFMGGAPQHF. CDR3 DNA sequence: TGTGCCAGCAGCCAAGGTTTCATGGGCGGGGCACCCCAGCATTTT.

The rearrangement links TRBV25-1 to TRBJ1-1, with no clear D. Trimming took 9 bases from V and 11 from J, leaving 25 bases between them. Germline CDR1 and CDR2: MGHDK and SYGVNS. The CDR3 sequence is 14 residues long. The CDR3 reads CASLGSPGEKVAFF. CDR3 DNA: TGTGCCAGTCTCGGAAGTCCCGGGGAGAAGGTGGCTTTCTTT.

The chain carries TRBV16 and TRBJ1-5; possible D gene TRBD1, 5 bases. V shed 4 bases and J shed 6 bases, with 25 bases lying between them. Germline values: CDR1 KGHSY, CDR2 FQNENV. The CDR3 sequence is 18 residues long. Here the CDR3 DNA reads TGTGCCAGCAGCCCAAAGGTTAACAGGTTCTGGGGCGGTCAGCCCCAGCATTTT. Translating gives CASSPKVNRFWGGQPQHF.

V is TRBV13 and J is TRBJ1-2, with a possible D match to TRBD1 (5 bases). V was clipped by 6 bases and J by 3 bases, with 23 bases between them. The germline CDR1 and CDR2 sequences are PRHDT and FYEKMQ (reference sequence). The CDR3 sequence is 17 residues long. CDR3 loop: CASRFGHRDAGYYGYTF. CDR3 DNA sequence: TGTGCCAGCAGATTCGGACACCGCGACGCGGGGTACTATGGCTACACCTTC.

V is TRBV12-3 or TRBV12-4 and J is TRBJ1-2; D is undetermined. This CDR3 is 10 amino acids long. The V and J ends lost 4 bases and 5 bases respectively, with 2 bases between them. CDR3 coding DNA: TGTGCCAGCAGTTCTTATGGCTACACCTTC. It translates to CASSSYGYTF.

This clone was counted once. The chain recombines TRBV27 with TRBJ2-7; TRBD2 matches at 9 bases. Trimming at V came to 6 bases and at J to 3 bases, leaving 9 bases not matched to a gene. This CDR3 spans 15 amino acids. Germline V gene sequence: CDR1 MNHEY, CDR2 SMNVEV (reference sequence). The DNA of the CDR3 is TGTGCCAGCAGCCTATCGGCTAGCGGGGTCTACGAGCAGTACTTC. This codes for CASSLSASGVYEQYF.

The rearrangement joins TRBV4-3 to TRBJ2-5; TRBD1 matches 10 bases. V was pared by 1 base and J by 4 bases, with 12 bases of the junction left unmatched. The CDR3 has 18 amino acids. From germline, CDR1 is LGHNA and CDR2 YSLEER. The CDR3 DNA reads TGCGCCAGCAGCCAAGGGAGTTTCGGGGACAGGGGAGGAGAGACCCAGTACTTC. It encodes CASSQGSFGDRGGETQYF.

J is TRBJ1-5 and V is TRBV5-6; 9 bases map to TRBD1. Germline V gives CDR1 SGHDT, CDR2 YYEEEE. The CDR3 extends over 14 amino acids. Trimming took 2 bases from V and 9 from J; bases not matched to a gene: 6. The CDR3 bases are TGTGCCAGCAGCTTATTACAGGGGGCTGGGCCCCAGCATTTT. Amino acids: CASSLLQGAGPQHF.

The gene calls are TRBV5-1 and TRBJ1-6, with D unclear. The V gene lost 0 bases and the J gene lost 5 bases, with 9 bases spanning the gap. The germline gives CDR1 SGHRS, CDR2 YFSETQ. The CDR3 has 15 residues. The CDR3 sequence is CASSLGQANNSPLHF. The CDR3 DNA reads TGCGCCAGCAGCTTGGGTCAAGCCAATAATTCACCCCTCCACTTT.

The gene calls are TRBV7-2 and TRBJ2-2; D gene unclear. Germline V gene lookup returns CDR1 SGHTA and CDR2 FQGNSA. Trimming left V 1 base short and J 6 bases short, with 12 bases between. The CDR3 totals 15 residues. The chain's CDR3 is CASSLVASEAGELFF. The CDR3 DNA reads TGTGCCAGCAGCTTAGTGGCCAGCGAGGCCGGGGAGCTGTTTTTT.

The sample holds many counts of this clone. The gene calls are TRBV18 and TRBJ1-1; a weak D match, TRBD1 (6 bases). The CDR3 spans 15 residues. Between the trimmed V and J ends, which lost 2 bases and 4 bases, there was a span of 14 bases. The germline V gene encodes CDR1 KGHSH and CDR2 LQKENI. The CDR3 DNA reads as TGTGCCAGCTCACCAAAGGACAGCTTATTCACTGAAGCTTTCTTT. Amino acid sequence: CASSPKDSLFTEAFF. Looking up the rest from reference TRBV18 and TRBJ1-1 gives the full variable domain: NAGVMQNPRHLVRRRGQEARLRCSPMKGHSHVYWYRQLPEEGLKFMVYLQKENIIDESGMPKERFSAEFPKEGPSILRIQQVVRGDSAAYFCASSPKDSLFTEAFFGQGTRLTVV.

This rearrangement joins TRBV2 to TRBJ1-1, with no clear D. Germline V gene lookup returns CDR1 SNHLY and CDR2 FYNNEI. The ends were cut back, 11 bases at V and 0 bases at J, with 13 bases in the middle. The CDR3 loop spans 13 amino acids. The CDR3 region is CASRAILNTEAFF. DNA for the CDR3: TGTGCCTCGCGAGCGATATTGAACACTGAAGCTTTCTTT. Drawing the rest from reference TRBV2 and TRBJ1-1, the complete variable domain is EPEVTQTPSHQVTQMGQEVILRCVPISNHLYFYWYRQILGQKVEFLVSFYNNEISEKSEIFDDQFSVERPDGSNFTLKIRSTKLEDSAMYFCASRAILNTEAFFGQGTRLTVV.

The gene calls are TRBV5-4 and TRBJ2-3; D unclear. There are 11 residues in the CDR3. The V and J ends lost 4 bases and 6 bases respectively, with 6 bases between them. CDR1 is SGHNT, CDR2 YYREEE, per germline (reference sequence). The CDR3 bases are TGTGCCAGCAGCCAGGCGGATACGCAGTATTTT. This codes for CASSQADTQYF. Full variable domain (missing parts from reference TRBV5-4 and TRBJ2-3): ETGVTQSPTHLIKTRGQQVTLRCSSQSGHNTVSWYQQALGQGPQFIFQYYREEENGRGNFPPRFSGLQFPNYSSELNVNALELDDSALYLCASSQADTQYFGPGTRLTVL.

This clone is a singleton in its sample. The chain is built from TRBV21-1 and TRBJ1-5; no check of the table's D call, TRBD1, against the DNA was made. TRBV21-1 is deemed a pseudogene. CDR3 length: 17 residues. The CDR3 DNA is TGTGCCAGCAGCTCCACTCGGAACCGGGACAGTAATCAGCCCCAGCATTTT. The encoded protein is CASSSTRNRDSNQPQHF.

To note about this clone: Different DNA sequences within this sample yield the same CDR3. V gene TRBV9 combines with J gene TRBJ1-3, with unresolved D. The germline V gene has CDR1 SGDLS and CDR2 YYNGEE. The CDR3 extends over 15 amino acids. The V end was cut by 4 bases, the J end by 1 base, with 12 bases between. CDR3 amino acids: CASSPSSVSGNTIYF. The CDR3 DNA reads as TGTGCCAGCAGCCCCTCTTCGGTGTCTGGAAACACCATATATTTT.

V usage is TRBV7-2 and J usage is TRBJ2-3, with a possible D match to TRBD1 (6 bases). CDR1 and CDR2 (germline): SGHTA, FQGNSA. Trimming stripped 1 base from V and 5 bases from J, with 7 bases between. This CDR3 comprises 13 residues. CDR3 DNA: TGTGCCAGCAGCTTAGGGGGGCTAGATACGCAGTATTTT. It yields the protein CASSLGGLDTQYF.

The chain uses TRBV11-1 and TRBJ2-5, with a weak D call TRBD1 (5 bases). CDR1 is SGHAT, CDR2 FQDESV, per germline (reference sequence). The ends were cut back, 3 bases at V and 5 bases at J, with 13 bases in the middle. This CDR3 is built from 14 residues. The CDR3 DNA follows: TGTGCCAGCAGCTTCCTAGGGGTAGGGGAGACCCAGTACTTC. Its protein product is CASSFLGVGETQYF. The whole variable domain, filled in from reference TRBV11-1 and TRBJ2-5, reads EAEVAQSPRYKITEKSQAVAFWCDPISGHATLYWYRQILGQGPELLVQFQDESVVDDSQLPKDRFSAERLKGVDSTLKIQPAELGDSAMYLCASSFLGVGETQYFGPGTRLLVL.

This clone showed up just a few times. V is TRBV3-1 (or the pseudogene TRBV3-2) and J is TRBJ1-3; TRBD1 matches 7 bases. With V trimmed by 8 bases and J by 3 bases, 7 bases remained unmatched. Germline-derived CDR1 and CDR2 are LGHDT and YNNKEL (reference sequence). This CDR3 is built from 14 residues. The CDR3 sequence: CASQGQPSGNTIYF. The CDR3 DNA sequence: TGTGCCAGCCAGGGACAGCCGAGTGGAAACACCATATATTTT.

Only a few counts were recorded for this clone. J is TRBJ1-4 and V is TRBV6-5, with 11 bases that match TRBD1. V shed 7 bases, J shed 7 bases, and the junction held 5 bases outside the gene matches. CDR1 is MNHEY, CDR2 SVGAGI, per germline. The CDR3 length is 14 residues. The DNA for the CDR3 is TGTGCCAGCAAGATGGACAGGGGGCCTGAAAAACTGTTTTTT. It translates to CASKMDRGPEKLFF.

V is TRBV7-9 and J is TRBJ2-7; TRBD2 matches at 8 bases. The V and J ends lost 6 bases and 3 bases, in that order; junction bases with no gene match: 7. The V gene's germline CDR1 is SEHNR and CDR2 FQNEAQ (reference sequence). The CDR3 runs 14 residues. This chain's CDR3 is CASRSSGGDYEQYF. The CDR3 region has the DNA TGTGCCAGCAGATCCAGCGGGGGAGACTACGAGCAGTACTTC. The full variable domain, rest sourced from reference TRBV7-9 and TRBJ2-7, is DTGVSQNPRHKITKRGQNVTFRCDPISEHNRLYWYRQTLGQGPEFLTYFQNEAQLEKSRLLSDRFSAERPKGSFSTLEIQRTEQGDSAMYLCASRSSGGDYEQYFGPGTRLTVT.

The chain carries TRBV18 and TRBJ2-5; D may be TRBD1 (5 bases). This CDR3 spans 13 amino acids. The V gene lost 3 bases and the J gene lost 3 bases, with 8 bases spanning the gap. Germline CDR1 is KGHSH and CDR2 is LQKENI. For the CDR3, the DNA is TGTGCCAGCTCACCTGGGGCAGAAGAGACCCAGTACTTC. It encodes CASSPGAEETQYF. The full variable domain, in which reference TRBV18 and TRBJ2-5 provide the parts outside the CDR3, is NAGVMQNPRHLVRRRGQEARLRCSPMKGHSHVYWYRQLPEEGLKFMVYLQKENIIDESGMPKERFSAEFPKEGPSILRIQQVVRGDSAAYFCASSPGAEETQYFGPGTRLLVL.

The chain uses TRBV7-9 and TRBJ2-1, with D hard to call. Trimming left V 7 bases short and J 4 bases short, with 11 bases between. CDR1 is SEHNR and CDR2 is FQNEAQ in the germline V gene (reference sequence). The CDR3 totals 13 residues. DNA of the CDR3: TGTGCCAGCAACCAAGACGGGTACAATGAGCAGTTCTTC. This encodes CASNQDGYNEQFF.

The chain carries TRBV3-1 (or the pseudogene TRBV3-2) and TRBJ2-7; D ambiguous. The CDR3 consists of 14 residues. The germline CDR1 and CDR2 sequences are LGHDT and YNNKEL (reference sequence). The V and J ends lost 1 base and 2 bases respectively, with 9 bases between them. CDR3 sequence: CASSQAPVTYEQYF. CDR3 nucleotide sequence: TGTGCCAGCAGCCAAGCCCCAGTAACCTACGAGCAGTACTTC.

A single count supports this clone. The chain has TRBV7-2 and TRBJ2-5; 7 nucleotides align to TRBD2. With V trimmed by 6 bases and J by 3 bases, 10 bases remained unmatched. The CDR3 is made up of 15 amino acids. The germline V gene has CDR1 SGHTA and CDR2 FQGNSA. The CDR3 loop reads CASRREGQIEETQYF. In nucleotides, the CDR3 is TGTGCCAGCAGGAGGGAGGGGCAGATAGAAGAGACCCAGTACTTC.

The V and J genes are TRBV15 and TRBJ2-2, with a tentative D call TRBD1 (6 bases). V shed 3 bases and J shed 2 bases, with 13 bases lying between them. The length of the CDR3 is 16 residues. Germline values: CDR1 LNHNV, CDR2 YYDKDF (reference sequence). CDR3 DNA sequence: TGTGCCACCAGCAGGTCCTTGACAGGCAACACCGGGGAGCTGTTTTTT. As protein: CATSRSLTGNTGELFF.